The TCR beta chain described here comes from a study of cytomegalovirus exposure and HLA in healthy donors. Study as a whole: HLA-typed donors contributed around 82 million unique TCRs, which were held in an early data release.

The PCR employed 60 Vbeta primers together with 13 Jbeta primers. Libraries were prepared by immunoSEQ multiplex PCR; TCRdb keeps only in-frame clonotypes and omits some of them. The listing contains approximately 110,000 clones. General study points: HLA alleles were associated with around 17,000 TCR beta sequences in a later analysis at 0.05 false discovery rate.

Germline values: CDR1 SQVTM, CDR2 ANQGSEA. The CDR3 is 13 residues long. V was cut by 5 bases and J by 8 bases, with 16 bases left in between. Worth noting for this clone: The target antigen is unknown.

The sample comprised PBMCs. This clonotype originated in a young man in good health and CMV-seronegative. This rearrangement joins TRBV29-1 to TRBJ1-5; tentatively, D is TRBD1 (6 bases). CDR3: CSVLRDPGEPQHF. Here the CDR3 DNA reads TGCAGCGTTCTCCGGGACCCAGGGGAGCCCCAGCATTTT.